These 8 T cell receptor beta chains came from one sample sequenced in a study of blood T cells in healthy people across ages. A sample-barcoded 5' primer and a J-beta primer mix were used in a second PCR of about 6 to 11 cycles. TCRdb reanalysed the 5' RACE reads using MiXCR and keeps one entry per CDR3 protein. The data contain roughly 1.5 million distinct CDR3 sequences, approximately 39% of them singletons. Sequenced sample: blood. These receptor sequences come from a woman aged 18-29 years in good health.

The V and J genes are TRBV3-1 and TRBJ2-2; D remains ambiguous. This CDR3 is 15 amino acids long. Trimming pared 4 bases from V and 2 bases from J, leaving 11 bases between. Per germline, CDR1 LGHDT and CDR2 YNNKEL (reference sequence). Written as DNA, the CDR3 is TGTGCCAGCAGCCGGGGTTTGGGTAACACCGGGGAGCTGTTTTTT. Protein sequence: CASSRGLGNTGELFF. Supplemented by reference TRBV3-1 and TRBJ2-2, the full variable domain reads DTAVSQTPKYLVTQMGNDKSIKCEQNLGHDTMYWYKQDSKKFLKIMFSYNNKELIINETVPNRFSPKSPDKAHLNLHINSLELGDSAVYFCASSRGLGNTGELFFGEGSRLTVL.

V is TRBV20-1 and J is TRBJ2-1; a weak D match, TRBD2 (5 bases). The length of the CDR3 is 11 residues. Trimming cost V 8 bases and J 8 bases, with 13 bases left between them. CDR1 and CDR2 (germline): DFQATT, SNEGSKA (reference sequence). The CDR3 region is CSLDSGYEQFF. The CDR3 DNA is TGCAGTTTGGACTCGGGCTATGAGCAGTTCTTC.

The rearrangement links TRBV12-3 or TRBV12-4 to TRBJ2-5; D is perhaps TRBD2 (6 bases). The DNA end lines up better with TRBJ2-7; the J call may be wrong. The CDR3 sequence is 14 residues long. The CDR3 loop reads CASSFTGLPYEQYF. In DNA, the CDR3 is TGTGCCAGCAGTTTTACTGGACTACCCTACGAGCAGTACTTC.

This chain connects TRBV11-2 to TRBJ1-2; D call uncertain. The length of the CDR3 is 13 residues. V shed 5 bases and J shed 8 bases, with 15 bases lying between them. Germline CDR1 reads SGHAT; CDR2 reads FQNNGV. CDR3 in DNA: TGTGCCAGCAGCCCCCCCGCCGGGCCAGGCTACACCTTC. The encoded protein is CASSPPAGPGYTF.

The V and J genes are TRBV6-2 or TRBV6-3 and TRBJ2-1; D unresolved. The V end lost 1 base, the J end lost 13 bases, and 11 bases lay between the germline ends. CDR3 length: 12 residues. Germline V CDR1 and CDR2: MNHEY, SVGEGT. The CDR3 DNA sequence: TGTGCCAGCAGTTACTGGGCAGCGAAACAGTTCTTC. Protein sequence: CASSYWAAKQFF.

This CDR3 is CASSEAGTVNEKLFF. In nucleotides, the CDR3 is TGTGCCAGCAGTGAAGCTGGGACAGTTAATGAAAAACTGTTTTTT. The genes are TRBV2 and TRBJ1-4, with 7 bases aligning to TRBD1. V shed 0 bases, J shed 4 bases, and the junction held 2 bases outside the gene matches. The CDR3 consists of 15 residues. Germline V lookup: CDR1 SNHLY, CDR2 FYNNEI.

V usage is TRBV4-1 and J usage is TRBJ2-1, with TRBD2 identical over 8 bases. Germline CDR1 and CDR2: MGHRA and YSYEKL. With V trimmed by 4 bases and J by 0 bases, 5 bases remained unmatched. The length of the CDR3 is 16 residues. The CDR3 coding sequence is TGCGCCAGCAGCCGCACACTAGCGGTCTCCTACAATGAGCAGTTCTTC. Amino acid sequence: CASSRTLAVSYNEQFF.

This chain joins TRBV20-1 and TRBJ1-1; D might be TRBD1 (6 bases). V was clipped by 5 bases and J by 2 bases, with 12 bases between them. Germline assignment: CDR1 DFQATT and CDR2 SNEGSKA (reference sequence). This CDR3 contains 13 residues. This CDR3 reads CSARRQANTEAFF. The CDR3 bases are TGCAGTGCTCGAAGACAGGCAAACACTGAAGCTTTCTTT.